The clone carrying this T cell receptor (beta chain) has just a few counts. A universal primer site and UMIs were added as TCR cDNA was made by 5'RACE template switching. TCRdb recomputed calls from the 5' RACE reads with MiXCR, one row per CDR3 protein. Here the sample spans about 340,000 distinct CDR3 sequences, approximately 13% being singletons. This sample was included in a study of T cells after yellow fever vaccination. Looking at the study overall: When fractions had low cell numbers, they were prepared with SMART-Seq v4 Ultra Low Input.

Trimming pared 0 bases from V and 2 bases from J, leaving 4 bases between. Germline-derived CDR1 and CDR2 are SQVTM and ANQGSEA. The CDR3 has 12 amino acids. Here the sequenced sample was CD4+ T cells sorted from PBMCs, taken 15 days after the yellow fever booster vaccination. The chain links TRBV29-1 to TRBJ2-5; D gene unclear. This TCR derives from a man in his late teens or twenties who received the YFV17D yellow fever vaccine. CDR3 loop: CSVEDSQETQYF. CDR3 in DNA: TGCAGCGTTGAAGATAGTCAAGAGACCCAGTACTTC. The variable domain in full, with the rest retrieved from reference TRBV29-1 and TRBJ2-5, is SAVISQKPSRDICQRGTSLTIQCQVDSQVTMMFWYRQQPGQSLTLIATANQGSEATYESGFVIDKFPISRPNLTFSTLTVSNMSPEDSSIYLCSVEDSQETQYFGPGTRLLVL.